This T cell receptor (beta chain) was recorded in a study of prognosis after radiotherapy for stage I lung cancer. It was by two-round multiplex PCR that TCR beta CDR3 was amplified from genomic DNA. First-round PCR, the initial amplification, used primers specific to each TRBV and TRBJ gene. In TCRdb, the multiplex PCR reads were re-called with MiXCR into one record per CDR3 protein. The sample consists of approximately 8,800 distinct CDR3 sequences, less than 70% of them appearing once. By frequency in the sample, this clonotype is medium-sized. The specimen was PBMCs, collected before or after stereotactic body radiation therapy (not recorded which). The source is a donor older than 45 with non-small cell lung cancer.

The CDR3 bases are TGTGCCAGCAGCCCCCGGTGGATAGCGTCTACCTACGAGCAGTACTTC. Protein sequence: CASSPRWIASTYEQYF. This chain links TRBV5-8 with TRBJ2-7; D perhaps matches TRBD2 (5 bases). Deletions cut 4 bases from V and 2 bases from J, with 19 bases between. The CDR3 contains 16 residues. From germline, CDR1 is SGHTS and CDR2 YDEGEE. The whole variable domain, remainder taken from reference TRBV5-8 and TRBJ2-7, is EAGVTQSPTHLIKTRGQQATLRCSPISGHTSVYWYQQALGLGLQFLLWYDEGEERNRGNFPPRFSGRQFPNYSSELNVNALELEDSALYLCASSPRWIASTYEQYFGPGTRLTVT.